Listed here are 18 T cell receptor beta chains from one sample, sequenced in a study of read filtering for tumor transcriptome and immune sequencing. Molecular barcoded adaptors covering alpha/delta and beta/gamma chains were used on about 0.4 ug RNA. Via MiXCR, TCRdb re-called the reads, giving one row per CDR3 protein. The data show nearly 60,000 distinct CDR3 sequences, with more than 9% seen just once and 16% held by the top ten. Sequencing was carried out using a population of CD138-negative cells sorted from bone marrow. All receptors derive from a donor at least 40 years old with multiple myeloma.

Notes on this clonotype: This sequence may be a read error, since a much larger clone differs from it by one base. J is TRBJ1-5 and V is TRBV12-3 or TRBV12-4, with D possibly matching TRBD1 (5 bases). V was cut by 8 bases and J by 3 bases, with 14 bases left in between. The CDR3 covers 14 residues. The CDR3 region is CASRRRQLNQPQHF. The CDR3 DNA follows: TGTGCCAGCCGTCGTAGACAGCTCAATCAGCCCCAGCATTTT.

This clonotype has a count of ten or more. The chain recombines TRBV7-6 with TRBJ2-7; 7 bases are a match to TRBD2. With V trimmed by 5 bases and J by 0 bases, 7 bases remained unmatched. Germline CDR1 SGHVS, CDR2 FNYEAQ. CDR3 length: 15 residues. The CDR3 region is CASSRGLGGSYEQYF. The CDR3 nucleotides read TGTGCCAGCAGCCGAGGACTAGGCGGCTCCTACGAGCAGTACTTC. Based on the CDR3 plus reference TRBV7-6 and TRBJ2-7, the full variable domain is GAGVSQSPRYKVTKRGQDVALRCDPISGHVSLYWYRQALGQGPEFLTYFNYEAQQDKSGLPNDRFSAERPEGSISTLTIQRTEQRDSAMYRCASSRGLGGSYEQYFGPGTRLTVT.

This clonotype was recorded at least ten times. The CDR3 loop is CASSHNKGKGTSKETQYF. Here the CDR3 DNA reads TGTGCCAGCAGCCACAATAAGGGAAAGGGGACTTCCAAAGAGACCCAGTACTTC. V usage is TRBV3-1 and J usage is TRBJ2-5; D perhaps matches TRBD2 (6 bases). There are 18 residues in the CDR3. V was trimmed by 3 bases and J by 3 bases, leaving 23 bases between them. Germline V gene lookup returns CDR1 LGHDT and CDR2 YNNKEL (reference sequence).

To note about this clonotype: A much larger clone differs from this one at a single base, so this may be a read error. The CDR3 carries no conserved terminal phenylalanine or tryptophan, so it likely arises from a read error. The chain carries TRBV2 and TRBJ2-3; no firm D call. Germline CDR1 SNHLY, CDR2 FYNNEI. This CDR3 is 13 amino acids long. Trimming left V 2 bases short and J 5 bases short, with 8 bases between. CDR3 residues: CASSEYWRDTQYL. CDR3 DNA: TGTGCCAGCAGTGAATACTGGAGAGATACGCAGTATCTT.

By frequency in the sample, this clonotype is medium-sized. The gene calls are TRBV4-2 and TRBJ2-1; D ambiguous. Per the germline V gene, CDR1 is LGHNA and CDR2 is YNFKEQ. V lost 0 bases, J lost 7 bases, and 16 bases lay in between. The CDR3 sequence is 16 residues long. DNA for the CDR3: TGTGCCAGCAGCCAAGACAGTGGCGAAGGGCGGAATGAGCAGTTCTTC. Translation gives CASSQDSGEGRNEQFF.

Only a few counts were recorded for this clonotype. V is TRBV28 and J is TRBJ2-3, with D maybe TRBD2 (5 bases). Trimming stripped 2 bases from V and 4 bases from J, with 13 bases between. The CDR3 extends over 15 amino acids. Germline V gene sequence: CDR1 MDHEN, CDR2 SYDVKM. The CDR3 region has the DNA TGTGCCAGCAGTTTAATTGATCCTAGCCCAGATACGCAGTATTTT. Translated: CASSLIDPSPDTQYF.

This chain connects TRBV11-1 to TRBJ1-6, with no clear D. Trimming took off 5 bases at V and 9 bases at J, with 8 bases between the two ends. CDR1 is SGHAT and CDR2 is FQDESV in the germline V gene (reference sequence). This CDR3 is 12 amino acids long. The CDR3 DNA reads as TGTGCCAGCAGCCAAGCAGCTTCACCCCTCCACTTT. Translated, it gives CASSQAASPLHF.

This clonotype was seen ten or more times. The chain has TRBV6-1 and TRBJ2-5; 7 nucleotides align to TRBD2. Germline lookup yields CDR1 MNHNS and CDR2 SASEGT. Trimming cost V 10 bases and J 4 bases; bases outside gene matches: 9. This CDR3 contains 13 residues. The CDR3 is CATSSGEGETQYF. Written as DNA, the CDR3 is TGTGCCACCAGCAGCGGGGAAGGAGAGACCCAGTACTTC.

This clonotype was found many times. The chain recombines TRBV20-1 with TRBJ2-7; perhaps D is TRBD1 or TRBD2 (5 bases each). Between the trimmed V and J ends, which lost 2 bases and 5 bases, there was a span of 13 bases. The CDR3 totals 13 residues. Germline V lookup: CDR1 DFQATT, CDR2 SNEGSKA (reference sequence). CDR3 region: CSARRGDLHEQYF. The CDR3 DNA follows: TGCAGTGCTAGAAGGGGAGATTTGCACGAGCAGTACTTC.

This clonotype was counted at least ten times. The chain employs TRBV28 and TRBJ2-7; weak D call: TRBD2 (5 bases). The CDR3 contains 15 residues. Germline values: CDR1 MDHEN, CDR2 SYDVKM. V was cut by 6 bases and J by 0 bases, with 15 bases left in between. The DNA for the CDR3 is TGTGCCAGCAGGGCCTTTCGGGGTAGCTCCTACGAGCAGTACTTC. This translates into CASRAFRGSSYEQYF.

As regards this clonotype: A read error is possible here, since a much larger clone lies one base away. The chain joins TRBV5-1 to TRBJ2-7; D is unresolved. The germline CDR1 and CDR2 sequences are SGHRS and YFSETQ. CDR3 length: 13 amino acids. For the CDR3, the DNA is TGCCCCAGCAGCCCCTTGGCCAACTACGAGCAGTACTTC. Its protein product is CPSSPLANYEQYF.

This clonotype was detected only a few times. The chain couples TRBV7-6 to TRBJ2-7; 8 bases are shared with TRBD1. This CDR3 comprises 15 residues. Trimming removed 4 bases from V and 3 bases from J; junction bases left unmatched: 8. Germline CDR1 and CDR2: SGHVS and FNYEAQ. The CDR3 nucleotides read TGTGCCAGCAGCTCAGGACAGGGTTTGTTCTACGAGCAGTACTTC. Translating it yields CASSSGQGLFYEQYF.

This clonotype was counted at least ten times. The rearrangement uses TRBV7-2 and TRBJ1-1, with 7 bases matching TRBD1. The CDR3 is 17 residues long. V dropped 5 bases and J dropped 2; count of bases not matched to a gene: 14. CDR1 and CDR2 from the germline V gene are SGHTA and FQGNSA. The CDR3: CASSIRQGKGFNTEAFF. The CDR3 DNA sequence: TGTGCCAGCAGCATACGACAGGGCAAGGGTTTTAACACTGAAGCTTTCTTT. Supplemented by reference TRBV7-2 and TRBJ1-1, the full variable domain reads GAGVSQSPSNKVTEKGKDVELRCDPISGHTALYWYRQSLGQGLEFLIYFQGNSAPDKSGLPSDRFSAERTGGSVSTLTIQRTQQEDSAVYLCASSIRQGKGFNTEAFFGQGTRLTVV.

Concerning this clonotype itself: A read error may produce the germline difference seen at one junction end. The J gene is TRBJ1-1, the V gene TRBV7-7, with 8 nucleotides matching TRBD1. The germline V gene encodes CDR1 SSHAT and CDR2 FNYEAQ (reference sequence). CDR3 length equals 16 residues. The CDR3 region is CASSLAFTGGTSKAFF. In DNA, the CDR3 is TGTGCTAGCAGCTTAGCGTTCACAGGGGGAACTTCAAAAGCTTTCTTT. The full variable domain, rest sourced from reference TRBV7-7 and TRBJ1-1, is GAGVSQSPRYKVTKRGQDVTLRCDPISSHATLYWYQQALGQGPEFLTYFNYEAQPDKSGLPSDRFSAERPEGSISTLTIQRTEQRDSAMYRCASSLAFTGGTSKAFFGQGTRLTVV.

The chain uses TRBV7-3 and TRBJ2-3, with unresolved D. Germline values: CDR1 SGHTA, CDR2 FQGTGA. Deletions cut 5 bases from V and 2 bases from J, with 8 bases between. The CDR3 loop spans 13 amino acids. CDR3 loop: CASSPDNTDTQYF. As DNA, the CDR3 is TGTGCCAGCAGCCCAGACAACACAGATACGCAGTATTTT.

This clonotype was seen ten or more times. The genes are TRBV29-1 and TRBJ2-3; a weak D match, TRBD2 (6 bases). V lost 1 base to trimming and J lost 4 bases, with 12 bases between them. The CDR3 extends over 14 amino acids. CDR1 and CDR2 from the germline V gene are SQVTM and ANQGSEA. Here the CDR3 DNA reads TGCAGCGTTGAAGGGGCGACGGGGGCAGATACGCAGTATTTT. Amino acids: CSVEGATGADTQYF.

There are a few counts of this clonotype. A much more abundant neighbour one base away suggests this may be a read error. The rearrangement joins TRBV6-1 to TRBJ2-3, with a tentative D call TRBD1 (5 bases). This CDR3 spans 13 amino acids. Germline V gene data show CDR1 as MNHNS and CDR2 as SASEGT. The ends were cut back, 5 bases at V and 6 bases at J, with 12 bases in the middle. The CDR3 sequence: CASSLRRGDTQYF. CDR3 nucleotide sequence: TGTGCCAGCAGTCTCCGTAGGGGCGATACGCAGTATTTT.

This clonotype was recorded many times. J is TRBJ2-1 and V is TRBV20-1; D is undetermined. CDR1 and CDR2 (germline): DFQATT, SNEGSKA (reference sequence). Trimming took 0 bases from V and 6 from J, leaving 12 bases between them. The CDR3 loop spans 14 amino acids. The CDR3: CSARDRRQGNEQFF. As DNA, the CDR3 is TGCAGTGCTAGAGACAGGAGACAAGGCAATGAGCAGTTCTTC.